The T cell receptor beta chain described here comes from a study of spatial heterogeneity in lung cancer. Study-wide context: Sequence detection consistently recorded a greater number of beta-chain than alpha-chain sequences. Study conclusions and caveats: Ubiquitous expanded tumor TCRs surfaced in blood more at resection than they did at follow-up.

TCRdb re-called the 5' RACE reads through MiXCR, storing one row per CDR3 protein. The table lists 50,000 to 55,000 distinct CDR3 sequences, under 7.5% of them singletons, with approximately 2.6% in the top ten. Germline CDR1 and CDR2: SGHRS and YFSETQ. Trimming took off 0 bases at V and 3 bases at J, with 12 bases between the two ends. The CDR3 extends over 15 amino acids. Time point described: sample taken at primary tumor resection. The input material, whole RNA from tumor, nontumor lung or frozen PBMC, was sequenced unsorted. The donor population consisted of approximately 68 patients with untreated, early-stage non-small cell lung cancer. This clonotype was seen at least ten times. Its target is not known.

The TCR sequence derives from a female donor with early-stage non-small cell lung cancer. V and J are TRBV5-1 and TRBJ2-5; D unresolved. The specimen comprised PBMCs, sampled at surgery. The DNA for the CDR3 is TGCGCCAGCAGCTTGGCCGGTCAAGGGAAAGAGACCCAGTACTTC. Its translation is CASSLAGQGKETQYF.